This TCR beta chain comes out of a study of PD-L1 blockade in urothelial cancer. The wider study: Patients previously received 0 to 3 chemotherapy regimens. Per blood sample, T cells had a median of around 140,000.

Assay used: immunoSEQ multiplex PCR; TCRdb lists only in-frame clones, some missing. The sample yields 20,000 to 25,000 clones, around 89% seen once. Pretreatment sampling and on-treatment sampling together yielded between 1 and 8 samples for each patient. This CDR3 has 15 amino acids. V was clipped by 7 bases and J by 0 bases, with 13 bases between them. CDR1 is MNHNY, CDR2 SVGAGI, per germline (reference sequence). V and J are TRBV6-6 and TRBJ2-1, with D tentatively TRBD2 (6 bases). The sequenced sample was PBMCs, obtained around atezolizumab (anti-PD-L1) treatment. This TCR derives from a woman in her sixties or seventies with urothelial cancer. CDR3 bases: TGTGCCAGCACCGACGCGGGATACTCCTACAATGAGCAGTTCTTC. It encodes CASTDAGYSYNEQFF.